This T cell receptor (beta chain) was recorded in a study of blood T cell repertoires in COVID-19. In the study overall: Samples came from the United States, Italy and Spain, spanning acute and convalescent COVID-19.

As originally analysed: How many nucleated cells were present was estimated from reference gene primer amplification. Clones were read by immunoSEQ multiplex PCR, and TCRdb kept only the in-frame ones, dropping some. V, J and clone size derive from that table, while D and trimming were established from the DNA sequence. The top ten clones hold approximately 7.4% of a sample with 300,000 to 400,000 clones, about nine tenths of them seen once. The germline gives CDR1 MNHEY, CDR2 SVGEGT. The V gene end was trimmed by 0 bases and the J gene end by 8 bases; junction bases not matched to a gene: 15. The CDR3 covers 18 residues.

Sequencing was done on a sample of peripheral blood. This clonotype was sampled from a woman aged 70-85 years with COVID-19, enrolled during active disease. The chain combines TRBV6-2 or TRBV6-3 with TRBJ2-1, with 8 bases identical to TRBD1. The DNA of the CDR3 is TGTGCCAGCAGTTACTCGGCCACAGGGGGATTTTTGGGCGATGAGCAGTTCTTC. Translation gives CASSYSATGGFLGDEQFF.